This T cell receptor (beta chain) was profiled in a study of metastatic and nonmetastatic thyroid tumors. As for the study in general: Repertoires from blood and tumor or nodule tissue of malignant and benign thyroid patients were compared. General study results and limits: According to reports, the diversity of TCR beta was significantly higher in malignant thyroid tumors than in benign nodules, and this held in both blood and tumor samples.

As processed by the authors: A classifier for distant metastasis in papillary thyroid cancer was constructed using CDR3 differences observed across clinicopathological groups. TCRdb re-clonotyped the PCR reads via MiXCR. What appears here as the V and J calls and clone size reflects TCRdb's work, not the paper's. The sample includes 2,000 to 2,500 clones, 10% to 11% of them seen just once. The entire patient cohort was treatment-naive prior to thyroid surgery. This clone was recorded many times. Its antigen is not known. The CDR3 has 18 amino acids. The trim removed 5 bases at V and 1 base at J, leaving 12 bases unmatched. In germline, CDR1 is SGHNT, CDR2 YENEEA.

V and J are TRBV11-3 and TRBJ2-1; 9 bases fit TRBD1. The source material was tumor tissue. This receptor was taken from a female donor with papillary thyroid cancer or a benign thyroid nodule (not recorded which). Some clones in this sample may be carry-over from other donors' samples. The DNA for the CDR3 is TGTGCCAGCAGCAATCGACTGACAGGGGGAGAATCCTACAATGAGCAGTTCTTC. The encoded protein is CASSNRLTGGESYNEQFF. Full variable domain (outside the CDR3, taken from reference TRBV11-3 and TRBJ2-1): EAGVVQSPRYKIIEKKQPVAFWCNPISGHNTLYWYLQNLGQGPELLIRYENEEAVDDSQLPKDRFSAERLKGVDSTLKIQPAELGDSAVYLCASSNRLTGGESYNEQFFGPGTRLTVL.